Presented here are 4 T cell receptor beta chains from one specimen sequenced in a study of cytomegalovirus exposure and HLA in healthy donors. This PCR relied on a set of 60 Vbeta primers and 13 Jbeta primers. Sequencing used immunoSEQ multiplex PCR; TCRdb keeps in-frame clones, though not all of them. The table lists about 130,000 clones, approximately 83% of them singletons. Sequencing input: PBMCs. The receptors derive from a girl aged 2 to 10 in good health and CMV-seronegative.

This clone was detected once. Since no conserved phenylalanine or tryptophan closes the CDR3, a read error is the likely cause. V is TRBV19 and J is TRBJ1-1, with D uncertain. The CDR3 loop spans 15 amino acids. V was pared by 1 base and J by 7 bases, with 16 bases between. Germline-derived CDR1 and CDR2 are LNHDA and SQIVND (reference sequence). As DNA, the CDR3 is TGTGCCAGTAGTATAGGGGCAGGCCTCCTTGGTGAAGCTTTCCTT. It specifies CASSIGAGLLGEAFL.

The chain employs TRBV7-9 and TRBJ1-2; D may be TRBD1 (5 bases). In germline, CDR1 is SEHNR, CDR2 FQNEAQ (reference sequence). The CDR3 length is 12 residues. Trimming stripped 2 bases from V and 5 bases from J, with 6 bases between. CDR3 in DNA: TGTGCCAGCAGCTTACAGGGTTATGGCTACACCTTC. Translated, it gives CASSLQGYGYTF.

The chain has TRBV7-9 and TRBJ1-2; D is ambiguous. This CDR3 has 10 amino acids. Germline V gene lookup returns CDR1 SEHNR and CDR2 FQNEAQ (reference sequence). V was trimmed by 3 bases and J by 7 bases, leaving 3 bases between them. The CDR3 nucleotides are TGTGCCAGCAGCTTTAGTGGCTACACCTTC. It is translated as CASSFSGYTF.

The chain uses TRBV7-2 and TRBJ2-1; perhaps TRBD1 as D (5 bases). CDR3 length: 15 residues. V was pared by 1 base and J by 1 base, with 8 bases between. From germline, CDR1 is SGHTA and CDR2 FQGNSA. This CDR3 is CASSLEGKSYNEQFF. DNA of the CDR3: TGTGCCAGCAGCTTAGAGGGGAAGTCCTACAATGAGCAGTTCTTC.